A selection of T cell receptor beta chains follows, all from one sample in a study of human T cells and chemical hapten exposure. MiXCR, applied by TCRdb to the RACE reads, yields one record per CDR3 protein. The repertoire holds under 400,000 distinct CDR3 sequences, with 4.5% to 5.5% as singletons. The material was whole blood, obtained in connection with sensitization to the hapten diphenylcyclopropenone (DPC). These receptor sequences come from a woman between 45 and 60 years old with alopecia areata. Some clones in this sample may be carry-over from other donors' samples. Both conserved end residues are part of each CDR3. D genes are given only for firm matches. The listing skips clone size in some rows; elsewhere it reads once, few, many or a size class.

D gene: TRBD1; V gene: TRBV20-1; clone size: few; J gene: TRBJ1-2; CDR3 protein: CSATTGDYGYTF; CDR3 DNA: TGCAGTGCTACGACAGGGGACTATGGCTACACCTTC
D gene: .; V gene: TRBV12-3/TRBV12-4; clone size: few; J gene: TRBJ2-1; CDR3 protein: CASTFEGPAEGSYNEQFF; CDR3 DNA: TGTGCCAGCACCTTTGAGGGACCGGCGGAGGGGTCCTACAATGAGCAGTTCTTC
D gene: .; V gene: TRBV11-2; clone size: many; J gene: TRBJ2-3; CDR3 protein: CASSSRLTDTQYF; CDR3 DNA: TGTGCCAGCAGCTCTCGACTAACAGATACGCAGTATTTT
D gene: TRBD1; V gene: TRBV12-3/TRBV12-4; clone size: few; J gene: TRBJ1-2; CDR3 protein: CASSLRQGAHGYTF; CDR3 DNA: TGTGCCAGCAGTTTGAGGCAGGGGGCGCATGGCTACACCTTC
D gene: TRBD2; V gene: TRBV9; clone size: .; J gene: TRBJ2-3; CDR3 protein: CASSVEGGGRTDTQYF; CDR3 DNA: TGTGCCAGCAGCGTGGAGGGCGGGGGGCGCACAGATACGCAGTATTTT
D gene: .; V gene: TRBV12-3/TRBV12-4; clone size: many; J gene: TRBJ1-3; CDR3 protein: CASRHSSSGNTIYF; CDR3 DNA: TGTGCCAGCAGACATTCGAGCTCTGGAAACACCATATATTTT
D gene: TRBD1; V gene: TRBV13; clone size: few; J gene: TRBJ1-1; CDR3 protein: CASSSPRDSNTEAFF; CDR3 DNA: TGTGCCAGCAGCTCCCCGCGGGACAGTAACACTGAAGCTTTCTTT
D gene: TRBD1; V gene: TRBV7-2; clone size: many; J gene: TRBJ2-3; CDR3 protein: CASSGGQGFTDTQYF; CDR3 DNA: TGTGCCAGCAGTGGGGGACAGGGCTTCACAGATACGCAGTATTTT
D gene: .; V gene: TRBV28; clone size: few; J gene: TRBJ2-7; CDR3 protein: CASSDKYYEQYF; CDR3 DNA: TGTGCCAGCAGCGACAAGTACTACGAGCAGTACTTC
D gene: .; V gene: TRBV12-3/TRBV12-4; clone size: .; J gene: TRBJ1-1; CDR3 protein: CASSFAREIDTEAFF; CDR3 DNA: TGTGCCAGCAGTTTCGCGCGGGAGATCGACACTGAAGCTTTCTTT
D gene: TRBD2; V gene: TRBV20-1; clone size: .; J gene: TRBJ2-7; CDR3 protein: CSAETSGRGSYEQYF; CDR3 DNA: TGCAGTGCAGAGACTAGCGGGAGAGGCTCCTACGAGCAGTACTTC
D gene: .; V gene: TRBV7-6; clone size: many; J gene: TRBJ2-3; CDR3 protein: CASSQLLDTQYF; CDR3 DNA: TGTGCCAGCAGCCAATTACTAGATACGCAGTATTTT
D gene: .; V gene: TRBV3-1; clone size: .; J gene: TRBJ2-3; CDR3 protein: CASSQGLRSTDTQYF; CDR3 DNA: TGTGCCAGCAGCCAAGGTCTACGTAGCACAGATACGCAGTATTTT
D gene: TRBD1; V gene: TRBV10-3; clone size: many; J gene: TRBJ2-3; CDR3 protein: CAIKPGQGAPSGSPDTQYF; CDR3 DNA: TGTGCCATCAAACCGGGACAGGGGGCCCCTAGCGGGAGTCCAGATACGCAGTATTTT
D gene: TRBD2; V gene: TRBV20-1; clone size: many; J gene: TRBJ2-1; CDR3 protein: CSARALAGLGNEQFF; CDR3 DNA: TGCAGTGCTAGAGCCCTAGCGGGGTTGGGCAATGAGCAGTTCTTC
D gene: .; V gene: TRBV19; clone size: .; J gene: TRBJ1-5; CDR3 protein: CASLPGTSNQPQHF; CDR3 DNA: TGTGCCAGCCTGCCCGGGACTAGCAATCAGCCCCAGCATTTT
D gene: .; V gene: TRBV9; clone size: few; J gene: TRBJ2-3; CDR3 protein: CASSVTPRGFTDGTQYF; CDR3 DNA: TGTGCCAGCAGCGTAACCCCCCGGGGATTCACAGATGGTACGCAGTATTTT
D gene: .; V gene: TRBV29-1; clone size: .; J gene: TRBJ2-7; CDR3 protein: CSVELTGDEQYF; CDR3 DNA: TGCAGCGTTGAATTGACGGGAGACGAGCAGTACTTC
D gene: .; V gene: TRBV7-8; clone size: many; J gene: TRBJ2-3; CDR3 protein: CASSLAQGTTDTQYF; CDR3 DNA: TGTGCCAGCAGCTTAGCGCAGGGTACCACAGATACGCAGTATTTT
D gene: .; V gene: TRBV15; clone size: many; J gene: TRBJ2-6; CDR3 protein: CATSRALVGANVLTF; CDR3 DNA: TGTGCCACCAGCAGGGCACTCGTCGGGGCCAACGTCCTGACTTTC
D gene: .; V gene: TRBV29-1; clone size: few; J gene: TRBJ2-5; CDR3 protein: CSVEDYEGKETQYF; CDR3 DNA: TGCAGCGTTGAAGATTACGAGGGGAAAGAGACCCAGTACTTC
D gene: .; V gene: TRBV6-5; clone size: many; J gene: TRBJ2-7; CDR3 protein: CASSWGGDEQYF; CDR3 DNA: TGTGCCAGCAGTTGGGGGGGCGACGAGCAGTACTTC
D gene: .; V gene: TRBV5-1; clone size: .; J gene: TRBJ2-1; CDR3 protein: CASSLLARSYNEQFF; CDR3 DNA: TGCGCCAGCAGCTTGCTAGCGCGCTCCTACAATGAGCAGTTCTTC
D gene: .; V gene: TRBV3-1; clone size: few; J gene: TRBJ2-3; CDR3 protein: CASSQDEGLTPTDTQYF; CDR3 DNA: TGTGCCAGCAGCCAAGACGAAGGCCTCACTCCCACAGATACGCAGTATTTT
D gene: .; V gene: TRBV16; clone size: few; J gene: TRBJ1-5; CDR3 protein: CASSQSKVSNQPQHF; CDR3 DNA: TGTGCCAGCAGCCAATCAAAGGTTAGCAATCAGCCCCAGCATTTT
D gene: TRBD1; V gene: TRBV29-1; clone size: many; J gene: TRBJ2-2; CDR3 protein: CSVDRSGGSGELFF; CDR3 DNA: TGCAGCGTTGACCGTTCAGGGGGTAGCGGGGAGCTGTTTTTT
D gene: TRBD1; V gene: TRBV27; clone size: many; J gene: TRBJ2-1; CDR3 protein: CASSSGEQGAREQFF; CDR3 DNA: TGTGCCAGCAGTTCGGGGGAACAGGGGGCGCGGGAGCAGTTCTTC
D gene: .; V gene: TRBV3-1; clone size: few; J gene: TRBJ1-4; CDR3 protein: CASSQRGNEKLFF; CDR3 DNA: TGTGCCAGCAGCCAAAGGGGGAATGAAAAACTGTTTTTT
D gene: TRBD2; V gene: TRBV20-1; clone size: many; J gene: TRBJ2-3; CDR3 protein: CSAPRVAGFTDTQYF; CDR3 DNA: TGCAGTGCTCCGAGGGTAGCGGGGTTCACAGATACGCAGTATTTT
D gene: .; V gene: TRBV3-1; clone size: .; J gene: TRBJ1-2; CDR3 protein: CASSDPRTPGPYGYTF; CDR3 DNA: TGTGCCAGCAGCGACCCCCGCACCCCGGGGCCATATGGCTACACCTTC
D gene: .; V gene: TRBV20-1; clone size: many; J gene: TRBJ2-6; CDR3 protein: CSARGGNSGANVLTF; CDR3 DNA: TGCAGTGCTAGAGGGGGAAACTCTGGGGCCAACGTCCTGACTTTC
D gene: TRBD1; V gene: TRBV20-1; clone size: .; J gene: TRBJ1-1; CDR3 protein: CSARTGGANTEAFF; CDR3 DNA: TGCAGTGCTAGGACAGGGGGCGCAAACACTGAAGCTTTCTTT
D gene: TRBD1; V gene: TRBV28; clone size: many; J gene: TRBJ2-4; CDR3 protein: CASSRGTGEYF; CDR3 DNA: TGTGCCAGCAGCCGAGGGACAGGGGAATACTTC
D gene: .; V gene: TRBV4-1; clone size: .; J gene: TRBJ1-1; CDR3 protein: CASSQFVQGGTEAFF; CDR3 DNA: TGCGCCAGCAGCCAATTCGTACAGGGAGGCACTGAAGCTTTCTTT
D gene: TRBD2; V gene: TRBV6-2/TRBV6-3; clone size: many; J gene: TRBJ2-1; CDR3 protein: CASRGSSGLYNEQFF; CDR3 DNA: TGTGCCAGCAGGGGGTCTAGCGGGCTCTACAATGAGCAGTTCTTC
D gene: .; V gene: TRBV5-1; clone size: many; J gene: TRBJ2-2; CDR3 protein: CASSLAAREGTGELFF; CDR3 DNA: TGCGCCAGCAGCTTGGCGGCCCGGGAAGGCACCGGGGAGCTGTTTTTT
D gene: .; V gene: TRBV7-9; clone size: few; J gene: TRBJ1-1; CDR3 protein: CASSLIGSPLNTEAFF; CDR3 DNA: TGTGCCAGCAGCTTAATTGGGTCCCCGTTAAACACTGAAGCTTTCTTT
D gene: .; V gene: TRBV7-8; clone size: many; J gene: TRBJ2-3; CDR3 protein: CASSLGSRTDTQYF; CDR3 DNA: TGTGCCAGCAGCTTGGGATCTCGCACAGATACGCAGTATTTT
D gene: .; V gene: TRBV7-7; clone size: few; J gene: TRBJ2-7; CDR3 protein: CASSRGLSYEQYF; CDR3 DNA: TGTGCCAGCAGCCGGGGGTTGTCCTACGAGCAGTACTTC
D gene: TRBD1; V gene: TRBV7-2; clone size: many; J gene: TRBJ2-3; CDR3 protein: CASRFDRGRSDTQYF; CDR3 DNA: TGTGCCAGCAGATTTGACAGGGGGCGGTCAGATACGCAGTATTTT
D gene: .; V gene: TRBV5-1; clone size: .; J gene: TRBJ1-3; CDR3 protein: CASSLEDPGGNTIYF; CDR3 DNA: TGCGCCAGCAGCTTGGAGGACCCGGGCGGAAACACCATATATTTT
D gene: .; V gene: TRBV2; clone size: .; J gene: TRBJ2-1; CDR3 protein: CASSEEGTGGNKQFF; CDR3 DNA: TGTGCCAGCAGTGAAGAGGGAACAGGCGGGAATAAGCAGTTCTTC
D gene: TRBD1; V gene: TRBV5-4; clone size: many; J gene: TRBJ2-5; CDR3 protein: CASSLDRGEQETQYF; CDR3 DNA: TGTGCCAGCAGCTTGGACAGGGGCGAACAAGAGACCCAGTACTTC
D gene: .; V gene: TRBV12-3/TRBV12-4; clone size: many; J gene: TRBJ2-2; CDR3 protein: CASNRKRELFF; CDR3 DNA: TGTGCCAGCAACCGAAAGCGGGAGCTGTTTTTT
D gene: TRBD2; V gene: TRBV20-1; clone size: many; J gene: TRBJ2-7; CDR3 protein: CSARPLREQTYEQYF; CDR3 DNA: TGCAGTGCTAGACCGTTGCGGGAGCAAACCTACGAGCAGTACTTC
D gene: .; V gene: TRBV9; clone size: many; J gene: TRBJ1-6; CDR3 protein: CASSADVYNSPLHF; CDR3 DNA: TGTGCCAGCAGCGCGGACGTTTATAATTCACCCCTCCACTTT
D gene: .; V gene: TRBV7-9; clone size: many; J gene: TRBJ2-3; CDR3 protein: CAILSGTSFTSTDTQYF; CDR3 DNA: TGTGCCATCCTTTCCGGGACGTCTTTTACTAGCACAGATACGCAGTATTTT
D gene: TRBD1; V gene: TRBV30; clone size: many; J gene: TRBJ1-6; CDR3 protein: CASGTEDNSPLHF; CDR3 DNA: TGTGCCTCCGGGACAGAGGATAATTCACCCCTCCACTTT
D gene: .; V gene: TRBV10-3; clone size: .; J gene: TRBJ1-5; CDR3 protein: CAAGGSNQPQHF; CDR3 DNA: TGTGCGGCGGGTGGTAGCAATCAGCCCCAGCATTTT
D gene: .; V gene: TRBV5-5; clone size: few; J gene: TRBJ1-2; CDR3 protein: CASSLSQGTNYGYTF; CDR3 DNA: TGTGCCAGCAGCTTATCCCAGGGGACCAACTATGGCTACACCTTC
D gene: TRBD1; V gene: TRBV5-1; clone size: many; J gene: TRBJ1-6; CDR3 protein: CASSPNGQGVSPLHF; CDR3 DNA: TGCGCCAGCAGCCCGAACGGCCAGGGGGTTTCACCCCTCCACTTT
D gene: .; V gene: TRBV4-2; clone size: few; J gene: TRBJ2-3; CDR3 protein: CASSQSGVAGTDTQYF; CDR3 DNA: TGTGCCAGCAGTCAAAGCGGCGTGGCCGGCACAGATACGCAGTATTTT
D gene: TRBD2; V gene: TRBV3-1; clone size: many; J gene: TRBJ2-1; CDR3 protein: CASSHGLSGGRDEQFF; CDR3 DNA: TGTGCCAGCAGCCATGGGCTAAGCGGGGGGCGAGATGAGCAGTTCTTC